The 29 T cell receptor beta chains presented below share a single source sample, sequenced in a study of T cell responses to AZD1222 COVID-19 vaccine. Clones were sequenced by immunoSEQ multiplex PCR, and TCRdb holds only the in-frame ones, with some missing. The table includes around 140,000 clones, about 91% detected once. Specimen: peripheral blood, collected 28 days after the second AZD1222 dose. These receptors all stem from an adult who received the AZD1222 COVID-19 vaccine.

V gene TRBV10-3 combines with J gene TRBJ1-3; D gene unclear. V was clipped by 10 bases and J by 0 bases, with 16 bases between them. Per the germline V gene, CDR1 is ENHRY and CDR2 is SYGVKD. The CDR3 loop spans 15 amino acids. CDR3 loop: CATGSLLSSGNTIYF. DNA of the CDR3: TGTGCCACCGGCTCTCTCCTGAGCTCTGGAAACACCATATATTTT.

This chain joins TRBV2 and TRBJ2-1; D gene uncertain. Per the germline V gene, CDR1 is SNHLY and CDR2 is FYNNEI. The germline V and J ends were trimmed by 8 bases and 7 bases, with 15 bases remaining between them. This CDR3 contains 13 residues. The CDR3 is CASQSSPYNEQFF. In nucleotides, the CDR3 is TGTGCCAGCCAAAGCTCCCCTTATAATGAGCAGTTCTTC.

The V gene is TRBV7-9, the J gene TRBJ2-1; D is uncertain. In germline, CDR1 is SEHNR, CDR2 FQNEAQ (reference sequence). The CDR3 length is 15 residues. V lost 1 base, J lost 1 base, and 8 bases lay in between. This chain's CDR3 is CASSLEGESYNEQFF. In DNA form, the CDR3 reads TGTGCCAGCAGCTTAGAAGGAGAGTCCTACAATGAGCAGTTCTTC.

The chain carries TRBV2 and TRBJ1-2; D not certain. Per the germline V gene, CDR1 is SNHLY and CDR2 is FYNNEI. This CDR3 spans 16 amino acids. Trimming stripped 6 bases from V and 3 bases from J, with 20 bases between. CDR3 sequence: CASSPRGGLTDYGYTF. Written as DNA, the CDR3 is TGTGCCAGCAGCCCCCGCGGAGGGCTGACTGACTATGGCTACACCTTC.

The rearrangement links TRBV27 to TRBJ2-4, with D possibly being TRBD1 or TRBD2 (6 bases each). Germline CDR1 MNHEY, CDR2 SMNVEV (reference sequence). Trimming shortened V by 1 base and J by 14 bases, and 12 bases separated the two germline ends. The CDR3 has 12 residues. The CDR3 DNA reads TGTGCCAGCAGTTTATTGGGGGGCCAGGAGTACTTC. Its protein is CASSLLGGQEYF.

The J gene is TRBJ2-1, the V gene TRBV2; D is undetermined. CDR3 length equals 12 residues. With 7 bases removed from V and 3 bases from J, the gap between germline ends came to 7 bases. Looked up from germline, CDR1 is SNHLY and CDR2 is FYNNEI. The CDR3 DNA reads TGTGCCAGCACAGCAGTCTACAATGAGCAGTTCTTC. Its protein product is CASTAVYNEQFF.

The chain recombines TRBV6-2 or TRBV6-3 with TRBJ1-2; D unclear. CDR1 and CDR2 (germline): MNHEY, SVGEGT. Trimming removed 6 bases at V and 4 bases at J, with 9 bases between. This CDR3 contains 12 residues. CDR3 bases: TGTGCCAGCAGCGACCGGAGCTATGGCTACACCTTC. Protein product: CASSDRSYGYTF.

The CDR3 loop is CAFDRGNYEQYV. CDR3 coding DNA: TGTGCCTTCGACAGGGGAAACTACGAGCAGTACGTC. J is TRBJ2-7 and V is TRBV30; 8 positions match TRBD1. This CDR3 has 12 residues. The V segment lost 7 bases and the J segment 3 bases; nucleotides outside the gene matches: 5. Germline V lookup: CDR1 GTSNPN, CDR2 SVGIG (reference sequence).

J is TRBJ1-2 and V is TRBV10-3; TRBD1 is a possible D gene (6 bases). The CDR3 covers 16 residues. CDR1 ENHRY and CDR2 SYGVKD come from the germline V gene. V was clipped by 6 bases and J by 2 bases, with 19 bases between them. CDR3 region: CAISPTDRTLNYGYTF. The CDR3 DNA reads TGTGCCATCAGCCCCACGGACAGAACCTTAAACTATGGCTACACCTTC.

CDR3 coding DNA: TGTGCCAGCAGCGTTCAGACAGGGGCCCCTGGAAACACCATATATTTT. Translating gives CASSVQTGAPGNTIYF. This chain links TRBV9 with TRBJ1-3; 8 positions match TRBD1. The CDR3 is 16 residues long. Germline V CDR1 and CDR2: SGDLS, YYNGEE. J gave up 2 bases and V 2 bases, and 6 bases lay outside the gene matches.

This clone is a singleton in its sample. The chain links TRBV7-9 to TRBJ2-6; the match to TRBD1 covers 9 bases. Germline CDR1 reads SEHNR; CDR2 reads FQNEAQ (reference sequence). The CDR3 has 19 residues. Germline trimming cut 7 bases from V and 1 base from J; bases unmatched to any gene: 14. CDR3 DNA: TGTGCCAGCACTACAGGGACGGGACAGGGATTTTCTGGGGCCAACGTCCTGACTTTC. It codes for CASTTGTGQGFSGANVLTF.

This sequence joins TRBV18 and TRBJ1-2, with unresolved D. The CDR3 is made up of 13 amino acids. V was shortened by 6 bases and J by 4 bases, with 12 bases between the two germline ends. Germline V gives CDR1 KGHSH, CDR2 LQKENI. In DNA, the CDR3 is TGTGCCAGCTCGACGGAGGCTTCCTATGGCTACACCTTC. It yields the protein CASSTEASYGYTF.

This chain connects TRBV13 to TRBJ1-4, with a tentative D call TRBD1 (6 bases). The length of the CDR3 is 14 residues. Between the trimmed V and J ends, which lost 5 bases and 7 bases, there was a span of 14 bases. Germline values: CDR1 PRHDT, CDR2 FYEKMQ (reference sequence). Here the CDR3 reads CASSRKGGSEKLFF. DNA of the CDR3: TGTGCCAGCAGCCGGAAGGGGGGCAGTGAAAAACTGTTTTTT.

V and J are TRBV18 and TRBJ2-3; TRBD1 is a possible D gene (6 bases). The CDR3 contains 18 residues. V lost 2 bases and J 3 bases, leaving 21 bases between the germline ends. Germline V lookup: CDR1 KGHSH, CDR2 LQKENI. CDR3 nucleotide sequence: TGTGCCAGCTCACCATTCTCCCCTCACAGGGACGAAACAGATACGCAGTATTTT. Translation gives CASSPFSPHRDETDTQYF.

The CDR3 DNA is TGTGCCAGCAGTCCGTCCGGGGCCGGGGAGCTGTTTTTT. The encoded protein is CASSPSGAGELFF. This sequence joins TRBV6-5 and TRBJ2-2, with D perhaps TRBD2 (5 bases). From germline, CDR1 is MNHEY and CDR2 SVGAGI. V lost 5 bases and J lost 6, with 10 bases in between. The CDR3 has 13 residues.

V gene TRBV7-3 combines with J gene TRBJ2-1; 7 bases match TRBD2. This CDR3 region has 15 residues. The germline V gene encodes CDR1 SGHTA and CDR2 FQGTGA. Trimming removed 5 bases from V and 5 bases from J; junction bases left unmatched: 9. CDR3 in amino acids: CASSPPGGLNNEQFF. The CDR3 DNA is TGTGCCAGCAGCCCTCCGGGGGGACTGAACAATGAGCAGTTCTTC.

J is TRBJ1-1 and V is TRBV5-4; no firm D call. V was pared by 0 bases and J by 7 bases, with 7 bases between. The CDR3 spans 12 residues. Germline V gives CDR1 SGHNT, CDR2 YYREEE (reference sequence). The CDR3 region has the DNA TGTGCCAGCAGCTTGGATAGATTTGAAGCTTTCTTT. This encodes CASSLDRFEAFF.

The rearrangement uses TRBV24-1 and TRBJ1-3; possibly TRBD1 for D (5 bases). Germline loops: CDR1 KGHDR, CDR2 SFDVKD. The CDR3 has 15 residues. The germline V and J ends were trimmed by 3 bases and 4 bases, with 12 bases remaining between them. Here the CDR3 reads CATSDPQAGGNTIYF. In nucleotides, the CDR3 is TGTGCCACCAGTGATCCACAGGCAGGAGGAAACACCATATATTTT.

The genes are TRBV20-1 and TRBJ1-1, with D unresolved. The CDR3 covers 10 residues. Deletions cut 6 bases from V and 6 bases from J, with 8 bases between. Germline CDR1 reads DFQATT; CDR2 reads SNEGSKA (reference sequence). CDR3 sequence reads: CSAPGAEAFF. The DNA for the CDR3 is TGCAGTGCCCCCGGTGCTGAAGCTTTCTTT.

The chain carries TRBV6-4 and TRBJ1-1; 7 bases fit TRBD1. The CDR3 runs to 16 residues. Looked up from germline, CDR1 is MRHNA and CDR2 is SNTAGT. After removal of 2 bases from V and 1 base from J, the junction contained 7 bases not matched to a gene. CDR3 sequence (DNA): TGTGCCAGCAGTGACAGGGGGCTGACTCAGAACACTGAAGCTTTCTTT. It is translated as CASSDRGLTQNTEAFF.

The CDR3 bases are TGTGCCAGCAGTGCTTGGTTAGCGGGGAGCACAGATACGCAGTATTTT. Translation: CASSAWLAGSTDTQYF. This chain joins TRBV2 and TRBJ2-3, with TRBD2 matching over 8 bases. J gave up 0 bases and V 4 bases, and 6 bases lay outside the gene matches. Germline V lookup: CDR1 SNHLY, CDR2 FYNNEI. This CDR3 has 16 amino acids.

CDR3 residues: CASSLAGTADGYTF. For the CDR3, the DNA is TGTGCCAGCAGCTTAGCCGGGACGGCGGATGGCTACACCTTC. The genes are TRBV7-9 and TRBJ1-2; TRBD1 is a possible D gene (5 bases). V lost 0 bases, J lost 6 bases, and 11 bases lay in between. Germline values: CDR1 SEHNR, CDR2 FQNEAQ (reference sequence). This CDR3 has 14 amino acids.

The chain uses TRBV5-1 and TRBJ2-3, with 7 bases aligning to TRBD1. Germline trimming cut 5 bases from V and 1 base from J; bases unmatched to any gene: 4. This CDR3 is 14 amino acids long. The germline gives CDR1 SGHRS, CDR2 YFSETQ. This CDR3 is CASSPDRGTDTQYF. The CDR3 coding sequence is TGCGCCAGCAGTCCTGACAGGGGCACAGATACGCAGTATTTT.

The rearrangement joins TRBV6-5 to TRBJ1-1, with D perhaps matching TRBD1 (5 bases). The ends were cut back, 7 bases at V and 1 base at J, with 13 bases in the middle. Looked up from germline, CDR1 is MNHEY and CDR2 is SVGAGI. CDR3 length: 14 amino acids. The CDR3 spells CASNLVGGNTEAFF. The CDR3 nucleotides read TGTGCCAGCAATCTTGTGGGGGGGAACACTGAAGCTTTCTTT.

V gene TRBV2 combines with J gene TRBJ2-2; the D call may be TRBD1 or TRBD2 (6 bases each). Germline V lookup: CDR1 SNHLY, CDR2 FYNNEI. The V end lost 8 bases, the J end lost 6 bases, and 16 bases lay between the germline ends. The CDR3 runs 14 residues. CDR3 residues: CASGGQAEPGELFF. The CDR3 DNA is TGTGCCAGCGGGGGGCAGGCCGAACCCGGGGAGCTGTTTTTT.

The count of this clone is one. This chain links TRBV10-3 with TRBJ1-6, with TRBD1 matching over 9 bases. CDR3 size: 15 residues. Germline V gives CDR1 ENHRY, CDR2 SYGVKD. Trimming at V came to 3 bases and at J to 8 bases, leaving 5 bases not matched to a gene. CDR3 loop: CAISEGDRAYSPLHF. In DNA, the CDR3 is TGTGCCATCAGTGAAGGGGACAGGGCATATTCACCCCTCCACTTT.

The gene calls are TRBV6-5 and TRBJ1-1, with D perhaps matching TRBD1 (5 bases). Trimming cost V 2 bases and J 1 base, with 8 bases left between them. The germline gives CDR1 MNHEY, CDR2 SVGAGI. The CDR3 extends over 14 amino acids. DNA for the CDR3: TGTGCCAGCAGTTACAGGGGTTCGAACACTGAAGCTTTCTTT. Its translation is CASSYRGSNTEAFF.

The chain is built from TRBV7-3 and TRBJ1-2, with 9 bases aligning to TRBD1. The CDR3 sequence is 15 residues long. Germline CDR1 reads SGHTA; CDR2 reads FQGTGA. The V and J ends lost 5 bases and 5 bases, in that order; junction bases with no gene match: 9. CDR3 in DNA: TGTGCCAGCAGCCTGACAGGGGGTATTAGTTATGGCTACACCTTC. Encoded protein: CASSLTGGISYGYTF.

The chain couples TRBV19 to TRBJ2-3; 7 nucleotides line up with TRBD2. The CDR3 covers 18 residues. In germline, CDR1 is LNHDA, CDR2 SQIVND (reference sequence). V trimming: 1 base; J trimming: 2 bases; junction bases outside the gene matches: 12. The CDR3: CASSIVASGAPYTDTQYF. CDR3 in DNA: TGTGCCAGTAGTATAGTCGCCAGCGGGGCCCCTTACACAGATACGCAGTATTTT.